Below, one TCR beta chain is given with its context. What antigen it recognizes has not been identified. No qualities accompany the bases; no much larger clone lies one base away. This sample was taken from a study of graft-versus-host responses after intestinal transplantation (dated by TCRdb to the early 2020s). In terms of the full investigation: Recipients received multivisceral, liver-intestinal, or isolated intestinal transplants. Every recipient was given anti-thymocyte globulin induction, followed by 3 to 4 years of maintenance tacrolimus and steroids. After intestinal transplantation, graft-versus-host and host-versus-graft alloreactive T cell clones in the graft, circulation and bone marrow were tracked using bulk TCR-beta CDR3 sequencing. Alloreactive clones were identified by sequencing pre-transplant mixed lymphocyte reaction products and comparing these products with unstimulated pre-transplant donor and recipient T cells. The cohort enrolled approximately 24 intestinal transplant recipients including one retransplant, and a few patients lacking pretransplant specimens were excluded. A peak of at least 4% donor T cells among recipient peripheral blood mononuclear cells was the definition used for donor T cell macrochimerism. Samples from a few later patients were sequenced in-house on an Illumina MiSeq with MiXCR processing rather than by the commercial service.

Blood samples were collected up to 4 times in the first month after transplant and then at least monthly when available. On the study overall, not on this receptor specifically: GvH clones were found in recipient bone marrow, and some of the GvH clones appeared earlier in ileal mucosa or blood, which is consistent with an intestinal mucosal origin. In the allografts of patients with donor T cell macrochimerism, GvH to HvG T cell clonal ratios were high. Early after transplant, declines in HvG clones were associated with peak levels of circulating GvH clones. Conclusions were limited by the relatively low number and heterogeneity of intestinal transplant patients.

The method was the immunoSEQ multiplex PCR assay. For most patients, high-throughput TCR-beta CDR3 sequencing of genomic DNA was performed by Adaptive Biotechnologies. As for the original processing: TCR sequencing data were retrieved from Adaptive's ImmunoSEQ software for about 17 patients, whereas a few other patients were processed with MiXCR and VDJtools. CDR3 nucleotide sequences shared between donor and recipient were removed because the origin of such sequences could not be assigned. To count as alloreactive, a clone needed at least 2-fold expansion over unstimulated cells and a minimum CFSE-low frequency of 0.002% (template counts) or 0.001% (read counts). Mappable clones were those detected in sequenced pre-transplant spleen, lymph node, or MLR CFSE-low populations of the donor or recipient. The cumulative frequency of alloreactive clones was calculated as a percentage of all sequences, weighted by copy number. The table was pulled from immuneACCESS by TCRdb, which kept in-frame rearrangements only. Such tables lose some clones; where checked, under half of the loss comes from unresolved V genes, and the rest has no known cause. That table furnishes V, J and clone size, whereas the DNA furnished D and trimming. The sample includes around 13,000 clones, with about 83% observed a single time. The biggest ten clones account for roughly 50% of the sample.

The CDR3 numbers 13 residues from cysteine through phenylalanine. This entry keeps only the CDR3 DNA: 39 bases, framed from base 1. From the germline V gene, CDR1 is SQVTM and CDR2 is ANQGSEA. Sample: PBMCs, taken around 130 days after transplant. The chain was built from TRBV29-1 and TRBJ2-5; 10 of the junction bases match TRBD1. Gene TRBJ2-7 matches the end of the DNA better, so the J call may be wrong. This clonotype originated in a human patient who received an intestinal transplant, so some T cells may come from the graft donor. The CDR3 sequence is CSVLGQGEDEQYF. The base sequence is TGCAGCGTCCTCGGACAGGGGGAGGACGAGCAGTACTTC.